Below, 20 T cell receptor beta chains from the same sample are listed, as sequenced in a study of blood T cell repertoires in COVID-19. Clones were read by immunoSEQ multiplex PCR, and TCRdb kept only the in-frame ones, dropping some. Among some 150,000 clones listed, 75% to 85% were seen once. Sequenced: peripheral blood. Receptors were obtained from a woman aged 55-69 years with COVID-19, enrolled during active disease.

The chain joins TRBV7-3 to TRBJ1-2, with D possibly matching TRBD1 (6 bases). CDR3 length: 16 amino acids. Trimming shortened V by 2 bases and J by 5 bases, and 18 bases separated the two germline ends. Germline V lookup: CDR1 SGHTA, CDR2 FQGTGA. The CDR3 loop reads CASSLFPTGDVYGYTF. The CDR3 DNA follows: TGTGCCAGCAGCTTATTTCCGACAGGAGATGTATATGGCTACACCTTC.

The chain has TRBV7-9 and TRBJ1-1; 7 nucleotides agree with TRBD1. CDR1 is SEHNR, CDR2 FQNEAQ, per germline (reference sequence). The CDR3 is 15 residues long. V shed 3 bases and J 1 base; nucleotides not matched to a gene: 5. The CDR3: CASSFRRDRNTEAFF. The DNA of the CDR3 is TGTGCCAGCAGCTTTCGCCGGGACAGGAACACTGAAGCTTTCTTT.

This chain connects TRBV27 to TRBJ1-2, with 10 bases that match TRBD1. V shed 3 bases and J 0 bases; nucleotides not matched to a gene: 1. The CDR3 spans 15 residues. CDR1 and CDR2 (germline): MNHEY, SMNVEV (reference sequence). The CDR3 reads CASSFGQGANYGYTF. The CDR3 bases are TGTGCCAGCAGTTTCGGACAGGGGGCTAACTATGGCTACACCTTC.

This chain uses TRBV5-5 with TRBJ1-5; tentatively, D is TRBD1 (5 bases). V was trimmed by 0 bases and J by 7 bases, leaving 11 bases between them. The CDR3 consists of 14 residues. In germline, CDR1 is SGHKS, CDR2 YYEKEE (reference sequence). The CDR3 spells CASSLAGRGQPQHF. In DNA, the CDR3 is TGTGCCAGCAGCTTGGCAGGGCGGGGGCAGCCCCAGCATTTT.

The chain couples TRBV6-5 to TRBJ2-5, with D possibly matching TRBD2 (6 bases). The CDR3 consists of 13 residues. Trimming cost V 0 bases and J 5 bases, with 7 bases left between them. Germline CDR1 reads MNHEY; CDR2 reads SVGAGI. CDR3 sequence: CASSYSLAETQYF. The CDR3 region has the DNA TGTGCCAGCAGTTACTCTCTAGCGGAGACCCAGTACTTC.

This sequence joins TRBV5-6 and TRBJ1-1, with D perhaps TRBD1 (6 bases). From germline, CDR1 is SGHDT and CDR2 YYEEEE. CDR3 length: 14 amino acids. The ends were cut back, 3 bases at V and 1 base at J, with 10 bases in the middle. The CDR3 nucleotides are TGTGCCAGCAGCTCACAGGGAAAGAACACTGAAGCTTTCTTT. Amino acid sequence: CASSSQGKNTEAFF.

The rearrangement joins TRBV10-3 to TRBJ2-7; 9 nucleotides line up with TRBD1. The ends lost 6 bases at V and 3 bases at J; junction bases unmatched: 6. Germline CDR1 is ENHRY and CDR2 is SYGVKD. The CDR3 runs 14 residues. Here the CDR3 reads CAISQTGGNYEQYF. As DNA, the CDR3 is TGTGCCATCAGCCAGACAGGGGGGAACTACGAGCAGTACTTC.

The chain has TRBV7-6 and TRBJ1-1; TRBD1 aligns across 9 bases. Germline CDR1 and CDR2: SGHVS and FNYEAQ. With 5 bases clipped from V and 10 bases from J, the junction kept 8 bases outside the gene matches. This CDR3 comprises 13 residues. CDR3 in DNA: TGTGCCAGCAGCCGAGGACAGGGGAGCGGAGCTTTCTTT. It translates to CASSRGQGSGAFF. Using reference TRBV7-6 and TRBJ1-1 for the parts outside the CDR3, the full variable domain is GAGVSQSPRYKVTKRGQDVALRCDPISGHVSLYWYRQALGQGPEFLTYFNYEAQQDKSGLPNDRFSAERPEGSISTLTIQRTEQRDSAMYRCASSRGQGSGAFFGQGTRLTVV.

The chain links TRBV13 to TRBJ2-7, with TRBD2 as a possible D gene (6 bases). This CDR3 region has 14 residues. Deletions cut 5 bases from V and 0 bases from J, with 11 bases between. Germline V gene lookup returns CDR1 PRHDT and CDR2 FYEKMQ (reference sequence). The chain's CDR3 is CASSPSGPSYEQYF. In DNA, the CDR3 is TGTGCCAGCAGCCCGAGCGGGCCCTCCTACGAGCAGTACTTC.

This chain uses TRBV19 with TRBJ1-2; D remains ambiguous. CDR3 length: 14 amino acids. The V and J ends lost 5 bases and 6 bases respectively, with 16 bases between them. Germline CDR1 reads LNHDA; CDR2 reads SQIVND (reference sequence). Here the CDR3 reads CASSPPWGGNGYTF. Here the CDR3 DNA reads TGTGCCAGTAGTCCGCCGTGGGGAGGTAATGGCTACACCTTC.

The chain combines TRBV5-1 with TRBJ2-5, with 12 bases identical to TRBD2. CDR1 and CDR2 (germline): SGHRS, YFSETQ. V lost 2 bases, J lost 4 bases, and 3 bases stayed unmatched. CDR3 size: 15 residues. The CDR3 nucleotides read TGCGCCAGCAGCTTAACACTAGCGGGAGGAGAGACCCAGTACTTC. It translates to CASSLTLAGGETQYF.

This clone was seen once. The V call is TRBV6-5, the J call TRBJ1-5; tentatively, D is TRBD1 (5 bases). V was pared by 10 bases and J by 1 base, with 11 bases between. Per germline, CDR1 MNHEY and CDR2 SVGAGI. This CDR3 has 13 residues. The CDR3 DNA follows: TGTGCCACCGACAGAAGAAGCAATCAGCCCCAGCATTTT. It yields the protein CATDRRSNQPQHF.

The V and J genes are TRBV7-3 and TRBJ1-1, with 7 nucleotides matching TRBD1. Germline-derived CDR1 and CDR2 are SGHTA and FQGTGA. This CDR3 is built from 17 residues. Trimming removed 1 base from V and 6 bases from J; junction bases left unmatched: 14. The CDR3 region has the DNA TGTGCCAGCAGCTTAAGGGGAACAGGGGTACGGGGATCTGAAGCTTTCTTT. It is translated as CASSLRGTGVRGSEAFF.

The J gene is TRBJ2-3, the V gene TRBV6-5; unclear D gene. The CDR3 spans 14 residues. Per the germline V gene, CDR1 is MNHEY and CDR2 is SVGAGI. V was clipped by 2 bases and J by 3 bases, with 9 bases between them. CDR3 sequence reads: CASSYDYGTDTQYF. Here the CDR3 DNA reads TGTGCCAGCAGTTACGATTACGGGACAGATACGCAGTATTTT.

V usage is TRBV5-1 and J usage is TRBJ1-2, with 9 bases identical to TRBD1. Looked up from germline, CDR1 is SGHRS and CDR2 is YFSETQ. V lost 4 bases, J lost 6 bases, and 10 bases stayed unmatched. This CDR3 is 15 amino acids long. DNA for the CDR3: TGCGCCAGCAGCCAAATAGTTGGGACAGGGAATGGCTACACCTTC. Protein product: CASSQIVGTGNGYTF.

The gene calls are TRBV7-6 and TRBJ2-3; 7 bases are shared with TRBD2. V was pared by 6 bases and J by 2 bases, with 5 bases of the junction left unmatched. Looked up from germline, CDR1 is SGHVS and CDR2 is FNYEAQ. The CDR3 runs to 14 residues. The CDR3 DNA sequence: TGTGCCAGCAGTCCGGGACTACCCACAGATACGCAGTATTTT. It is translated as CASSPGLPTDTQYF.

CDR3 protein: CASSLANDYGYTF. CDR3 nucleotide sequence: TGTGCCAGCAGCTTAGCTAATGACTATGGCTACACCTTC. The chain couples TRBV7-9 to TRBJ1-2; no clear D gene. The germline gives CDR1 SEHNR, CDR2 FQNEAQ (reference sequence). V gave up 0 bases and J gave up 3 bases, with 5 bases separating them. This CDR3 comprises 13 residues.

The chain uses TRBV9 and TRBJ1-1, with 7 bases matching TRBD1. The CDR3 length is 17 residues. Germline V gene data show CDR1 as SGDLS and CDR2 as YYNGEE. The V and J ends lost 4 bases and 1 base, in that order; junction bases with no gene match: 13. As DNA, the CDR3 is TGTGCCAGCAGCCCTTTCTTCCGAGGGACAGCGAACACTGAAGCTTTCTTT. Amino acids: CASSPFFRGTANTEAFF.

The chain combines TRBV9 with TRBJ2-3; tentative D call: TRBD2 (6 bases). Germline assignment: CDR1 SGDLS and CDR2 YYNGEE. The CDR3 spans 14 residues. Trimming removed 4 bases from V and 5 bases from J, with 14 bases in between. The CDR3 bases are TGTGCCAGCAGCCCACGACTAGTGAAAGATACGCAGTATTTT. Protein product: CASSPRLVKDTQYF.

This rearrangement joins TRBV28 to TRBJ1-2; the match to TRBD1 covers 8 bases. V trimming: 5 bases; J trimming: 8 bases; junction bases outside the gene matches: 4. Germline CDR1 and CDR2: MDHEN and SYDVKM. The CDR3 has 12 residues. The chain's CDR3 is CASSTTGGGYTF. DNA of the CDR3: TGTGCCAGCAGTACCACAGGGGGGGGCTACACCTTC.